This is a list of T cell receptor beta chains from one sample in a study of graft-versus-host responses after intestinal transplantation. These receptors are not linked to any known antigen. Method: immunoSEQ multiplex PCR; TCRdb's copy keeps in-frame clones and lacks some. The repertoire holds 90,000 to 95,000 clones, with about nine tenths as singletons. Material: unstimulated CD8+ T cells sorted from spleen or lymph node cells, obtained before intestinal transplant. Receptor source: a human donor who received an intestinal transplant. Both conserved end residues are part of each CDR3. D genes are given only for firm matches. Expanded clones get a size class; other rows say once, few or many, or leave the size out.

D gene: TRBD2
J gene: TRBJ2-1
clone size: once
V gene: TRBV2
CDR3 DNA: TGTGCCAGCAGTGAGACTAGCGGGATCAGCTCCTACAATGAGCAGTTCTTC
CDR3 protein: CASSETSGISSYNEQFF

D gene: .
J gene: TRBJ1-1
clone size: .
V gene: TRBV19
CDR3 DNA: TGTGCCAGTAGTGAGAGGGGGGGCGGATTGAACACTGAAGCTTTCTTT
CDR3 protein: CASSERGGGLNTEAFF

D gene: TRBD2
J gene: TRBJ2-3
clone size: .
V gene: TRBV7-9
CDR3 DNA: TGTGCCAGCAGCTTAAACCCTAGCGGAATCACAGATACGCAGTATTTT
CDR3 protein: CASSLNPSGITDTQYF

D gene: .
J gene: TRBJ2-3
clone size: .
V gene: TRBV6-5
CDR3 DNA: TGTGCCACCTCTAAAGAGGGAGGCACAGATACGCAGTATTTT
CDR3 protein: CATSKEGGTDTQYF

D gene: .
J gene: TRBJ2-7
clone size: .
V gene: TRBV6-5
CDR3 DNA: TGTGCCAGCAGCCCGCGTCCGGAATGGGAGCAGTACTTC
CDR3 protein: CASSPRPEWEQYF

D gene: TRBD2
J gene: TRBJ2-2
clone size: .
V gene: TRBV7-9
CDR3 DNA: TGTGCCAGCACACGGGCGAAGCGGGGGGTGTCCGGGGAGCTGTTTTTT
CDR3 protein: CASTRAKRGVSGELFF

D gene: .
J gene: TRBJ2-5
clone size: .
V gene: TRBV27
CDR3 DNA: TGTGCCAGCAGTGACGACTGGGGAGAGACCCAGTACTTC
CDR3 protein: CASSDDWGETQYF

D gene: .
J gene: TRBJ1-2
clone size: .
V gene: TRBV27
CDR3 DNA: TGTGCCAGCACACCGGGACTCAGCTATGGCTACACCTTC
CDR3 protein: CASTPGLSYGYTF

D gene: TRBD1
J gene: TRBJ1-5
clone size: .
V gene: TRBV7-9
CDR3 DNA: TGTGCCAGCAGCTTAGGACAGGGAAACCAGCCCCAGCATTTT
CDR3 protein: CASSLGQGNQPQHF

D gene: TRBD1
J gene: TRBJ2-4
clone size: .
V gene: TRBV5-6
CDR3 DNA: TGTGCCAGCAGCTTGGCGGGACAGCAGAAAAACATTCAGTACTTC
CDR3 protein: CASSLAGQQKNIQYF

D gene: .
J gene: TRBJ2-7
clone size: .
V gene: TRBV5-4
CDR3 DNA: TGTGCCAGCAGTCCGGGACTTCCTACCTACGAGCAGTACTTC
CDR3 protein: CASSPGLPTYEQYF

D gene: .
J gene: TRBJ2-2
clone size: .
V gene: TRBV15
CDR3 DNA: TGTGCCACCGGGTACACCGGGGAGCTGTTTTTT
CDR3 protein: CATGYTGELFF

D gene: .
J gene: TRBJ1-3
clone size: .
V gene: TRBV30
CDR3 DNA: TGTGCCTGGATGTCCCAGGGCGACTCTGGAAACACCATATATTTT
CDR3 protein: CAWMSQGDSGNTIYF

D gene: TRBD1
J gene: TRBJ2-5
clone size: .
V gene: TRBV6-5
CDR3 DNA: TGTGCCAGTCCAATTGACAGGGGGCTTGAGACCCAGTACTTC
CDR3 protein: CASPIDRGLETQYF

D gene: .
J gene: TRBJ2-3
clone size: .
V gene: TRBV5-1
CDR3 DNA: TGCGCCAGCAGCTCATCCGGGGCCTGGGGATTAGGAGATACGCAGTATTTT
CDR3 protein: CASSSSGAWGLGDTQYF

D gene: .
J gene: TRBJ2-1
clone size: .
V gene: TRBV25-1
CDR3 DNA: TGTGCCAGCAGTCCCCAGTCTACCCATGAGCAGTTCTTC
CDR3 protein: CASSPQSTHEQFF

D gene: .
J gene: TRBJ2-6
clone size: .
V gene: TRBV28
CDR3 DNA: TGTGCCAGCAGTCCACGATGGGGCTCTGGGGCCAACGTCCTGACTTTC
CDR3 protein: CASSPRWGSGANVLTF

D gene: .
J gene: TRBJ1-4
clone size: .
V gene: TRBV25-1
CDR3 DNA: TGTGCCAGCAGTGAATTGCTGGGCTTGTCGGAAAAACTGTTTTTT
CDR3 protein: CASSELLGLSEKLFF

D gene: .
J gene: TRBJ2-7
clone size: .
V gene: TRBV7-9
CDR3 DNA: TGTGCCATCTGGGACCCACGGGGCTACGAGCAGTACTTC
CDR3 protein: CAIWDPRGYEQYF

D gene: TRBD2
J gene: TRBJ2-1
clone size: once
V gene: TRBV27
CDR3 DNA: TGTGCCAGCAGACCCTCCCGGGGGGGCTCCTACAATGAGCAGTTCTTC
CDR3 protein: CASRPSRGGSYNEQFF

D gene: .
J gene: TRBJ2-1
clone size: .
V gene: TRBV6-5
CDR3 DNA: TGTGCCAGCAGCATAGACTCCCTCAATGAGCAGTTCTTC
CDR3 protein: CASSIDSLNEQFF

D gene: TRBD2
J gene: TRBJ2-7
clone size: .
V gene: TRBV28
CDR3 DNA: TGTGCCAGCAGTCATAGCGGGAGTATCGACGAGCAGTACTTC
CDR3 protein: CASSHSGSIDEQYF

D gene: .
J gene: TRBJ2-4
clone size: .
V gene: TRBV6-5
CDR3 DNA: TGTGCCAGCAGCGACGCGGCCGCCTTAATTCAGTACTTC
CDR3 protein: CASSDAAALIQYF

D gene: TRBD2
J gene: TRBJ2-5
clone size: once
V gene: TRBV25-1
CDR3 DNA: TGTGCCAGCAGCAAAAGCGGGATGAGTATAAAGACCCAGTACTTC
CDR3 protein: CASSKSGMSIKTQYF

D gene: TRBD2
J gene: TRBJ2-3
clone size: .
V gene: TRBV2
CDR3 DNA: TGTGCCAGCAGTGGGACTAGCGGAGGAGAGACAGATACGCAGTATTTT
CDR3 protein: CASSGTSGGETDTQYF

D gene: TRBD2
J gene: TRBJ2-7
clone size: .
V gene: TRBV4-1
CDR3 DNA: TGCGCCAGCAGCCAAGTGGGACTAGCTTACGAGCAGTACTTC
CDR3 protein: CASSQVGLAYEQYF

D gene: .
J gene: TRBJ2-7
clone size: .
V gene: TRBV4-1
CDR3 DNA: TGCGCCAGCAGCCAAGTTAAGGGAGGTCAGTACGAGCAGTACTTC
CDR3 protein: CASSQVKGGQYEQYF